This is a list of T cell receptor beta chains from one sample in a study of vaccination and CD4 T cells after COVID-19. In TCRdb, the PCR reads were re-called with MiXCR into one record per CDR3 protein. The sample shows around 16,000 distinct CDR3 sequences, around 48% of them seen only once. Their antigens remain unidentified. Sequencing was performed on CD4+ T cells from blood, cultured in vitro. These receptors originate from a human donor who had recovered from COVID-19. The CDR3 runs from the conserved cysteine through the conserved F or W. The D gene is left open where the match is weak. Where a row states a size, it is once, few, many or the class of an expanded clone; other rows omit it.

v_call	d_call	clone_size	j_call	cdr3_nt	cdr3_aa
TRBV2	-	few	TRBJ2-7	TGTGCCAGCAGTGGACAGACACCCTACGAGCAGTACTTC	CASSGQTPYEQYF
TRBV7-2	-	few	TRBJ1-6	TGTGCCAGCAGCTTGAGGGAAGGTCCTTCACCCCTCCACTTT	CASSLREGPSPLHF
TRBV7-6	-	-	TRBJ1-1	TGTGCCAGCAGCTTAGGGACAGAGAACACTGAAGCTTTCTTT	CASSLGTENTEAFF
TRBV11-3	-	few	TRBJ1-1	TGTGCCAGCAGCTTAGGGAGGAGACAAGCTTTCTTT	CASSLGRRQAFF
TRBV7-8	-	once	TRBJ2-1	TGTGCCAGCAGCTTAAACACCGGGACCTACAATGAGCAGTTCTTC	CASSLNTGTYNEQFF
TRBV20-1	-	-	TRBJ1-2	TGCAGTGCTAGAGATGGGGACGGAGCTAACTATGGCTACACCTTC	CSARDGDGANYGYTF
TRBV29-1	-	-	TRBJ2-2	TGCAGCGTCGGCAGGGGATCCGGGGAGCTGTTTTTT	CSVGRGSGELFF
TRBV20-1	TRBD2	-	TRBJ2-7	TGCAGTACTAGACTAGCGGGGGCCTCTTCAGGAGAGCAGTACTTC	CSTRLAGASSGEQYF
TRBV6-1	-	-	TRBJ1-2	TGTGCCAGCAGTGACCTGGAGGGGTTTGGCTACACCTTC	CASSDLEGFGYTF
TRBV20-1	-	-	TRBJ1-4	TGCAGTGCCAGCCCGGACTCCCTCAGGGAAAAACTGTTTTTT	CSASPDSLREKLFF
TRBV7-6	-	-	TRBJ1-4	TGTGCCAGCAGCTCCCGGCAGGCGGAAAAACTGTTTTTT	CASSSRQAEKLFF
TRBV11-2	TRBD1	-	TRBJ2-7	TGTGCCAGCAGCTCGGACAGGCGGACCTACGAGCAGTACTTC	CASSSDRRTYEQYF
TRBV19	-	-	TRBJ1-5	TGTGCCGTACACCCAGGGCATAGCAATCAGCCCCAGCATTTT	CAVHPGHSNQPQHF
TRBV20-1	-	-	TRBJ1-1	TGCAGTGCTAGAGATTCGGCGGGGAACACTGAAGCTTTCTTT	CSARDSAGNTEAFF
TRBV7-2	TRBD1	-	TRBJ1-3	TGTGCCAGCAGCCCGCGGGGACAGGGAAACACCATATATTTT	CASSPRGQGNTIYF
TRBV7-9	-	few	TRBJ2-7	TGTGCCAGCAGCCTACAAGCTGCGAGTCTCGGCGAGCAGTACTTC	CASSLQAASLGEQYF
TRBV7-2	TRBD2	-	TRBJ2-5	TGTGCCAGCAGCATCCTTACTAGCGGGATAGGGGAGACCCAGTACTTC	CASSILTSGIGETQYF
TRBV7-2	TRBD1	once	TRBJ1-1	TGTGCCAGCAGCGGCCAGGGGGGGCGGGTGAACACTGAAGCTTTCTTT	CASSGQGGRVNTEAFF
TRBV5-1	-	-	TRBJ1-2	TGCGCCAGCAGCTTGGAGCCAAGAACCAACTATGGCTACACCTTC	CASSLEPRTNYGYTF
TRBV20-1	-	-	TRBJ1-2	TGCAGTGCTGACGGGGGTGGCTACACCTTC	CSADGGGYTF
TRBV30	-	-	TRBJ2-7	TGTGCCTGGAGTGGGGCAGTTTCCAACGAGCAGTACTTC	CAWSGAVSNEQYF
TRBV7-2	TRBD2	-	TRBJ2-5	TGTGCCAGCAGCTTAGACACTAGCGGGGGGATCGGAGGGGAGACCCAGTACTTC	CASSLDTSGGIGGETQYF
TRBV9	TRBD2	-	TRBJ2-7	TGTGCCAGCAGCGCCCAGCGGGGGGGCCTATCCGAGCAGTACTTC	CASSAQRGGLSEQYF
TRBV5-4	-	-	TRBJ2-7	TGTGCCAGCAGCTTGGCGGCAGGGGCTCCCTACGAGCAGTACTTC	CASSLAAGAPYEQYF
TRBV21-1	-	-	TRBJ2-7	TGTGCCAGCAGGCAGACAGGGGGATTTGACGAACAGTACTTC	CASRQTGGFDEQYF
TRBV11-3	-	-	TRBJ1-1	TGTGCCAGCAGCCCCCCCACGTACACTGAAGCTTTCTTT	CASSPPTYTEAFF
TRBV7-8	-	-	TRBJ1-2	TGTGCCAGCACCCCTCCTTGGACCGCGGGCTACACCTTC	CASTPPWTAGYTF
TRBV6-1	TRBD2	-	TRBJ2-7	TGTGCCAGCCATAGCGGGAGGACCTACGAGCAGTACTTC	CASHSGRTYEQYF
TRBV6-2/TRBV6-3	-	-	TRBJ2-7	TGTGCCAGCACGGCAGTTACTACCTACGAGCAGTACTTC	CASTAVTTYEQYF
TRBV20-1	-	-	TRBJ1-1	TGCAGTGCCCGGGGGGGGGTTAACACTGAAGCTTTCTTT	CSARGGVNTEAFF
TRBV30	-	-	TRBJ1-5	TGTGCCTGGGGGAGGGGGGGAGATCAGCCCCAGCATTTT	CAWGRGGDQPQHF
TRBV20-1	TRBD1	-	TRBJ2-2	TGCAGTGCCCTGGACAGGGTTAGGACCGGGGAGCTGTTTTTT	CSALDRVRTGELFF
TRBV5-1	-	few	TRBJ2-7	TGCGCCAGCAGCTTTACAGCCTCGGGGAGCGAGCAGTACTTC	CASSFTASGSEQYF
TRBV3-1	-	-	TRBJ1-5	TGTGCCAGCAGCCCCCGGGTGGGGAGCAATCAGCCCCAGCATTTT	CASSPRVGSNQPQHF
TRBV6-2/TRBV6-3	TRBD2	few	TRBJ2-3	TGTGCCAGCAGACGCTTTTCCGGGACTAGCGGGTATAGCACAGATACGCAGTATTTT	CASRRFSGTSGYSTDTQYF
TRBV20-1	-	-	TRBJ2-1	TGCAGTGCTAGTAAGCCTTACAATGAGCAGTTCTTC	CSASKPYNEQFF
TRBV24-1	-	-	TRBJ2-1	TGTGCCACCAGTGGCTGGGCGGGTAGCTCCTACAATGAGCAGTTCTTC	CATSGWAGSSYNEQFF
TRBV10-3	-	-	TRBJ2-5	TGTGCCATCAGTGAGTCGCCGGAGACCCAGTACTTC	CAISESPETQYF
TRBV20-1	-	once	TRBJ2-2	TGCAGTGCTAGAGAGGGACGGTTGAACACCGGGGAGCTGTTTTTT	CSAREGRLNTGELFF
TRBV7-2	-	once	TRBJ1-5	TGTGCCAGCAGCTTGGGTATCCATCAGCCCCAGCATTTT	CASSLGIHQPQHF
TRBV7-7	-	-	TRBJ2-5	TGTGCTAGCAGCTTGTTTGCGGGGTATCAGGAGACCCAGTACTTC	CASSLFAGYQETQYF
TRBV6-1	-	-	TRBJ2-1	TGTGCCAGCAGTGATATTTGGGCAGGCAATGAGCAGTTCTTC	CASSDIWAGNEQFF
TRBV7-9	-	-	TRBJ2-5	TGTGCCAGCAGCTCCCAAGAGACCCAGTACTTC	CASSSQETQYF
TRBV7-9	TRBD1	-	TRBJ1-1	TGTGCCAGCAGCTCACCAACCTCAACAGGACAGGGGGCCCGAACTGGGTTCGAAGCTTTCTTT	CASSSPTSTGQGARTGFEAFF
TRBV7-3	-	-	TRBJ1-1	TGTGCCAGCAGCTCGGGCCCGAACACTGAAGCTTTCTTT	CASSSGPNTEAFF
TRBV12-3/TRBV12-4	TRBD2	-	TRBJ2-7	TGTGCCAGCAGTCGGACTAGCGGGGGGAACGAGCAGTACTTC	CASSRTSGGNEQYF
TRBV20-1	-	-	TRBJ1-1	TGCAGTGCTAGTCCCGGGACAAGGAACACTGAAGCTTTCTTT	CSASPGTRNTEAFF
TRBV25-1	TRBD1	-	TRBJ1-1	TGTGCCAGCAGGCCGGACAGGAAGAACACTGAAGCTTTCTTT	CASRPDRKNTEAFF
TRBV6-1	-	-	TRBJ1-4	TGTGCCAGCAGTCGGAGGGGGGGGGATAATGAAAAACTGTTTTTT	CASSRRGGDNEKLFF
TRBV2	TRBD2	-	TRBJ2-2	TGTGCCAGCGAGCAGGGACTAGCGGGATCTGGCGGGGAGCTGTTTTTT	CASEQGLAGSGGELFF
TRBV12-3/TRBV12-4	-	-	TRBJ2-2	TGTGCCAGCGGCCCGAGGAACACCGGGGAGCTGTTTTTT	CASGPRNTGELFF
TRBV5-1	-	-	TRBJ2-1	TGCGCCAGCCGCGCACTAGTTAACAATGAGCAGTTCTTC	CASRALVNNEQFF
TRBV29-1	-	-	TRBJ2-2	TGCAGCGTTGAGAAGGGGACCGGGGAGCTGTTTTTT	CSVEKGTGELFF
TRBV6-2/TRBV6-3	-	-	TRBJ1-5	TGTGCCAGCAGTTACGACAGGTCCCAGCTCCCCCAGCATTTT	CASSYDRSQLPQHF
TRBV7-7	TRBD2	-	TRBJ2-7	TGTGCTAGCAGCTCTACGGGACAGGTACTAGCGGGAGGGTCTTGGGAGCAGTACTTC	CASSSTGQVLAGGSWEQYF